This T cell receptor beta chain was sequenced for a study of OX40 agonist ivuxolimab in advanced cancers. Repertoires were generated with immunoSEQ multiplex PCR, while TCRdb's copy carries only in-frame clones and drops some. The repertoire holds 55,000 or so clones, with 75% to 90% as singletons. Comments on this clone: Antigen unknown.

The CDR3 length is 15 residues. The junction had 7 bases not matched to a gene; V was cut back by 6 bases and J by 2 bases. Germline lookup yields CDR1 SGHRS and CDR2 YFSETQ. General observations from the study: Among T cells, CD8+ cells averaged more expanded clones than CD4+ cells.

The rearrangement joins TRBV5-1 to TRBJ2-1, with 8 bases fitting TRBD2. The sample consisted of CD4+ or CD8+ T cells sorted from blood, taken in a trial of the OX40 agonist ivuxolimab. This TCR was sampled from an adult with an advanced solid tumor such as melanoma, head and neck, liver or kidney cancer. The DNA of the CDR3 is TGCGCCAGCAACCTGGCGGGAGGAACCTACAATGAGCAGTTCTTC. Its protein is CASNLAGGTYNEQFF.